This TCR beta chain was obtained from a study of resident and recirculating memory T cells in vitiligo (dated by TCRdb to 2016 to 2019). Describing the broader study: For TCR beta sequencing, each of a few stable vitiligo patients provided PBMCs and epidermis from shave biopsies taken at two lesional sites and two nonlesional sites. Without any cell sorting, samples were homogenized immediately before genomic DNA was extracted using the Qiagen DNeasy Blood & Tissue Kit. The human TCR beta sequencing tested whether specific clones in lesional vitiligo skin differed from clones in nonlesional skin and blood.

Broad study findings and their caveats: TCR sequences were not found to be conserved across biopsy sites or patients, suggesting that different lesions are infiltrated by different T cell clones, a pattern described as private specificity. Mechanistic studies in the future are needed to assess how much the detected T cell clones and the human Trm pools versus Tcm pools each contribute. No single dominant TCR clone was found, and clonality differed from one vitiligo lesion to another. By overlap and correlation analysis, no significant repertoire overlap was shown between biopsies, even within a single patient, except for each lesion compared with itself.

Vitiligo counted as stable when lesions had not changed during the previous 6 months. For classification as stable, the absence of confetti depigmentation, a clinical sign of active vitiligo, was additionally required. Patients who had been treated within the previous three months were excluded. PBMCs were isolated from heparinized blood by Ficoll density gradient centrifugation and then flash-frozen. The CDR3 goes from the cysteine to the phenylalanine over 14 residues. Only the CDR3 DNA stays, 42 bases, in frame from base 1. The trim is 3 bases for V and 5 bases for J, with a gap of 12 bases between the germline ends. Via the germline V gene, CDR1 is SNHLY and CDR2 FYNNEI. A remark on this clone: Its antigen is currently not known. The sample holds no much larger clone one base away, and base qualities are not on file.

TCR beta chains were amplified from genomic DNA using the immunoSEQ hsTCRB kit. The immunoSEQ service ran the sequencing of the TCR beta libraries on an Illumina MiSeq instrument. The published analysis was carried out like this. Repertoire data were analyzed with the immunoSEQ Analyzer. TCRdb took this table from immuneACCESS and kept in-frame rearrangements with V and J called. Such tables lack part of the clones; where checked against another copy, unresolved V genes explain under half of the gap, and the rest is unexplained. The V and J calls and the clone size are those of that table, but D and trimming were determined from the DNA. The sample table lists roughly 76,000 clones, roughly 92% of them with a count of one. Less than 5% of the sample comes from the top ten.

The material sequenced was blood. The clonotype was recovered from a male donor with vitiligo. The V gene is TRBV2 and the J gene is TRBJ2-3; the D gene is possibly TRBD1, with 6 bases matching. In nucleotide form, the sequence is TGTGCCAGCAGTGAGTACAGGGCGGTAGATACGCAGTATTTT. Its translation is CASSEYRAVDTQYF. With all but the CDR3 taken from the reference TRBV2 and TRBJ2-3 genes, the full variable domain is: EPEVTQTPSHQVTQMGQEVILRCVPISNHLYFYWYRQILGQKVEFLVSFYNNEISEKSEIFDDQFSVERPDGSNFTLKIRSTKLEDSAMYFCASSEYRAVDTQYFGPGTRLTVL.